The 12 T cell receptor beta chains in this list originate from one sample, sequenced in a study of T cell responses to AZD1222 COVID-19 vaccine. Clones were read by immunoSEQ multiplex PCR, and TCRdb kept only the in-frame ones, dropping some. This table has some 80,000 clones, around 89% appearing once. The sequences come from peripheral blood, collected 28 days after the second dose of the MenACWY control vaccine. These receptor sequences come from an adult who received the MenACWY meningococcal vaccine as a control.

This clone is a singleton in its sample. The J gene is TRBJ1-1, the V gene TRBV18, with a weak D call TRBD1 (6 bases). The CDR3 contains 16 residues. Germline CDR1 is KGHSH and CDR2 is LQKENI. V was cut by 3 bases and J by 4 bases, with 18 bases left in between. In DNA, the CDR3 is TGTGCCAGCTCACCCGGGGCCGGGGGCGAAGGCACTGAAGCTTTCTTT. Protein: CASSPGAGGEGTEAFF.

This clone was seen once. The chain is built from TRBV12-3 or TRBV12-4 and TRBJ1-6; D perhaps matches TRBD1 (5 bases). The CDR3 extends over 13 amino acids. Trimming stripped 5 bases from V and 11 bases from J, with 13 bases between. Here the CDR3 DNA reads TGTGCCAGCAGTACAGGACCGGAGACACCCCTCCACTTT. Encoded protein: CASSTGPETPLHF.

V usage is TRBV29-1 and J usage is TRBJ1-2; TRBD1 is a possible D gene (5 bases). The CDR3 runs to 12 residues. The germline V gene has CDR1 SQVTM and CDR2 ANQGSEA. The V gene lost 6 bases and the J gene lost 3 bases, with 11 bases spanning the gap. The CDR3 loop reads CSVSGLDYGYTF. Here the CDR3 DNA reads TGCAGCGTCTCAGGGTTAGACTATGGCTACACCTTC. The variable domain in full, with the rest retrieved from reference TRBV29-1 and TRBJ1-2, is SAVISQKPSRDICQRGTSLTIQCQVDSQVTMMFWYRQQPGQSLTLIATANQGSEATYESGFVIDKFPISRPNLTFSTLTVSNMSPEDSSIYLCSVSGLDYGYTFGSGTRLTVV.

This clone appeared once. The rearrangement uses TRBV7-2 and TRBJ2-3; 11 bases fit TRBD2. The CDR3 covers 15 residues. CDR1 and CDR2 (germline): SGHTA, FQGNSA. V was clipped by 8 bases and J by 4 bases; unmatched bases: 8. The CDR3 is CASGLSGGAADTQYF. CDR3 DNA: TGTGCCAGCGGACTTAGCGGGGGGGCGGCAGATACGCAGTATTTT. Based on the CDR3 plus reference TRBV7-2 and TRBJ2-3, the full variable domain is GAGVSQSPSNKVTEKGKDVELRCDPISGHTALYWYRQSLGQGLEFLIYFQGNSAPDKSGLPSDRFSAERTGGSVSTLTIQRTQQEDSAVYLCASGLSGGAADTQYFGPGTRLTVL.

CDR3 in DNA: TGTGCCAGCAGCTTGGACAGGGGGCGCGAAAATGGCTACACCTTC. Its protein is CASSLDRGRENGYTF. The V call is TRBV5-6, the J call TRBJ1-2, with TRBD1 matching 9 bases. CDR3 length: 15 amino acids. The V gene end was trimmed by 0 bases and the J gene end by 6 bases; junction bases not matched to a gene: 6. Germline loops: CDR1 SGHDT, CDR2 YYEEEE.

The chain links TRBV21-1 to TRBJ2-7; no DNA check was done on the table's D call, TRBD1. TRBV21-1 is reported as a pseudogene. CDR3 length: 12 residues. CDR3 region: CASSKTGYEQYF. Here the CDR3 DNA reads TGTGCCAGCAGCAAAACAGGGTACGAGCAGTACTTC.

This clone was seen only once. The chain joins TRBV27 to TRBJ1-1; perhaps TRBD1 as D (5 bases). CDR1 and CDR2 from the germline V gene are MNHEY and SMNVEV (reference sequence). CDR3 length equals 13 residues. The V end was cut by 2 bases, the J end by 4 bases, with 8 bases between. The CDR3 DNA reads TGTGCCAGCAGTTTAGGGGGGGTCACTGAAGCTTTCTTT. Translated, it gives CASSLGGVTEAFF.

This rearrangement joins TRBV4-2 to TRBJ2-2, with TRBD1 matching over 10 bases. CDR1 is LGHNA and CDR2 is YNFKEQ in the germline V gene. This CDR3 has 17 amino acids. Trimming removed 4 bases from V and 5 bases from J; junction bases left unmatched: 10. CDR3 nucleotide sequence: TGTGCCAGCAGCCCCCGCCTCGGACAGGGGGGGACCGGGGAGCTGTTTTTT. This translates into CASSPRLGQGGTGELFF.

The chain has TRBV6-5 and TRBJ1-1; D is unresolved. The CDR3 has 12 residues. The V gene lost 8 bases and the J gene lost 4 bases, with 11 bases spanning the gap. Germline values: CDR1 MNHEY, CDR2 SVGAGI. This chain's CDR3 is CASGPRGTEAFF. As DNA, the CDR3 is TGTGCCAGCGGGCCCCGGGGCACTGAAGCTTTCTTT.

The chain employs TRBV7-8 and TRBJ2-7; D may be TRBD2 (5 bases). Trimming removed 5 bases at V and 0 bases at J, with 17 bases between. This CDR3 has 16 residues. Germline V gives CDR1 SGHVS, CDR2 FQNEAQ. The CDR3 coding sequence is TGTGCCAGCAGCCCGCCGCTGAGGGAAAGCTCCTACGAGCAGTACTTC. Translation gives CASSPPLRESSYEQYF.

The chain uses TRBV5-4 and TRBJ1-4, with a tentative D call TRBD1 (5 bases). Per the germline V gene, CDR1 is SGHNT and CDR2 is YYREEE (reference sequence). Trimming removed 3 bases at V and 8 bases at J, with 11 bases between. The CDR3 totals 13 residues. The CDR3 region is CASSSRGGEKLFF. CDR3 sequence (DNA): TGTGCCAGCAGCTCCCGGGGCGGGGAAAAACTGTTTTTT.

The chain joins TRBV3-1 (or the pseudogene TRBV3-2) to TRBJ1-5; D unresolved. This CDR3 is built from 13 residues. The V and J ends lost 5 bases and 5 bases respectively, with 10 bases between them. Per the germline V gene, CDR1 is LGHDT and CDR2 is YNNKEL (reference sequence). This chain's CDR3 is CASSSRVDQPQHF. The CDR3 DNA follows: TGTGCCAGCAGCTCCCGGGTCGATCAGCCCCAGCATTTT.